These 28 T cell receptor beta chains originate from one sample sequenced in a study of OX40 agonist ivuxolimab in advanced cancers. Data came from immunoSEQ multiplex PCR; TCRdb stores just in-frame clones and leaves some out. The sample lists approximately 89,000 clones; more than 70% were seen once. The sample in question was CD4+ or CD8+ T cells sorted from blood, obtained in a trial of the OX40 agonist ivuxolimab. These receptors came from an adult with an advanced solid tumor such as melanoma, head and neck, liver or kidney cancer.

This clone was found once. This chain links TRBV25-1 with TRBJ1-6, with D possibly being TRBD1 (6 bases). The germline CDR1 and CDR2 sequences are MGHDK and SYGVNS. This CDR3 spans 17 amino acids. With 6 bases removed from V and 0 bases from J, the gap between germline ends came to 15 bases. CDR3 residues: CASSPPRGHSYNSPLHF. DNA of the CDR3: TGTGCCAGCAGCCCCCCCAGGGGCCACTCCTATAATTCACCCCTCCACTTT.

The V call is TRBV9, the J call TRBJ2-3; 8 bases agree with TRBD2. Germline CDR1 is SGDLS and CDR2 is YYNGEE. CDR3 length equals 15 residues. V shed 4 bases, J shed 2 bases, and the junction held 6 bases outside the gene matches. The DNA for the CDR3 is TGTGCCAGCAGCTCCGGACTAGCTGCCACAGATACGCAGTATTTT. Its translation is CASSSGLAATDTQYF.

In nucleotides, the CDR3 is TGTGCCAGCAGTTCCCTTGAGGCAGGGGGAGAGACCCAGTACTTC. It yields the protein CASSSLEAGGETQYF. The chain has TRBV6-5 and TRBJ2-5, with TRBD1 matching 7 bases. Trimming took 4 bases from V and 4 from J; bases not matched to a gene: 9. Germline assignment: CDR1 MNHEY and CDR2 SVGAGI. The CDR3 runs 15 residues.

This chain uses TRBV5-1 with TRBJ2-5; D is uncertain. The CDR3 is 14 residues long. Per the germline V gene, CDR1 is SGHRS and CDR2 is YFSETQ. Trimming cost V 0 bases and J 2 bases, with 8 bases left between them. CDR3 protein: CASSLERVQETQYF. CDR3 in DNA: TGCGCCAGCAGCTTGGAACGGGTGCAAGAGACCCAGTACTTC.

This clone came up once. The chain has TRBV27 and TRBJ1-5; 11 nucleotides line up with TRBD1. The germline V gene has CDR1 MNHEY and CDR2 SMNVEV (reference sequence). The V gene end was trimmed by 5 bases and the J gene end by 3 bases; junction bases not matched to a gene: 6. CDR3 size: 16 residues. The CDR3 spells CASSPPDRGHNQPQHF. For the CDR3, the DNA is TGTGCCAGCAGTCCGCCGGACAGGGGGCACAATCAGCCCCAGCATTTT.

CDR3: CASSQGADGGNTIYF. For the CDR3, the DNA is TGTGCCAGCAGCCAAGGTGCGGACGGTGGAAACACCATATATTTT. V and J are TRBV4-2 and TRBJ1-3; no firm D call. Trimming cost V 1 base and J 3 bases, with 10 bases left between them. Germline CDR1 and CDR2: LGHNA and YNFKEQ. The CDR3 covers 15 residues.

The genes are TRBV5-1 and TRBJ2-1, with 8 bases matching TRBD1. With V trimmed by 7 bases and J by 5 bases, 5 bases remained unmatched. The CDR3 has 13 residues. Germline loops: CDR1 SGHRS, CDR2 YFSETQ. In nucleotides, the CDR3 is TGCGCCAGCGGGACAGGATTACACAATGAGCAGTTCTTC. Translating gives CASGTGLHNEQFF.

J is TRBJ1-3 and V is TRBV18, with 8 bases matching TRBD1. The CDR3 extends over 17 amino acids. V dropped 2 bases and J dropped 0; count of bases not matched to a gene: 6. Per the germline V gene, CDR1 is KGHSH and CDR2 is LQKENI. CDR3: CASSPTRDRYSGNTIYF. The CDR3 DNA is TGTGCCAGCTCACCAACCCGGGACAGGTACTCTGGAAACACCATATATTTT.

The chain combines TRBV5-1 with TRBJ1-2, with 8 positions matching TRBD1. Germline CDR1 and CDR2: SGHRS and YFSETQ. CDR3 length equals 14 residues. V was clipped by 4 bases and J by 5 bases; unmatched bases: 7. CDR3 sequence reads: CASSLDRGEYGYTF. The CDR3 nucleotides are TGCGCCAGCAGCCTAGACAGGGGAGAGTATGGCTACACCTTC.

The rearrangement links TRBV21-1 to TRBJ1-1. TRBV21-1 is a pseudogene locus. The CDR3 is 17 amino acids. The CDR3 is CASSKMRRGGGSTEAFF. CDR3 DNA sequence: TGTGCCAGCAGCAAAATGCGTAGGGGGGGCGGTAGCACTGAAGCTTTCTTT.

V usage is TRBV19 and J usage is TRBJ2-1; TRBD2 agrees at 10 bases. The V gene end was trimmed by 8 bases and the J gene end by 4 bases; junction bases not matched to a gene: 8. Germline V gene sequence: CDR1 LNHDA, CDR2 SQIVND (reference sequence). The CDR3 covers 15 residues. CDR3 loop: CASCFSGGAYNEQFF. The CDR3 nucleotides read TGTGCCAGTTGCTTCAGCGGGGGGGCTTACAATGAGCAGTTCTTC.

As regards this clone: Other DNA sequences in this specimen translate into the identical CDR3. V usage is TRBV18 and J usage is TRBJ1-1, with 7 bases aligning to TRBD1. The junction had 3 bases not matched to a gene; V was cut back by 3 bases and J by 5 bases. This CDR3 comprises 13 residues. Germline CDR1 KGHSH, CDR2 LQKENI. The CDR3 DNA is TGTGCCAGCTCACCCGGCAGGGGGACTGAAGCTTTCTTT. Protein: CASSPGRGTEAFF.

In the case of this clone: Other DNA variants within this sample encode the same CDR3. CDR3 residues: CASGTGYNEQFF. The CDR3 region has the DNA TGTGCCAGCGGGACAGGCTACAATGAGCAGTTCTTC. The V and J genes are TRBV6-1 and TRBJ2-1, with TRBD1 matching over 8 bases. This CDR3 has 12 residues. V gave up 8 bases and J gave up 3 bases; unmatched junction bases: 0. The germline CDR1 and CDR2 sequences are MNHNS and SASEGT.

The chain joins TRBV11-3 to TRBJ2-5, with 9 bases identical to TRBD1. The last part of the DNA fits TRBJ2-7 better; the J call may be wrong. The CDR3 is 16 residues long. Germline V gene lookup returns CDR1 SGHNT and CDR2 YENEEA. The CDR3 loop is CASSLGVGTGNYEQYF. CDR3 DNA sequence: TGTGCCAGCAGCTTAGGTGTTGGGACAGGGAACTACGAGCAGTACTTC.

The CDR3 loop is CASTVSGVNTEAFF. Here the CDR3 DNA reads TGTGCCAGCACCGTAAGCGGGGTGAACACTGAAGCTTTCTTT. This chain links TRBV6-1 with TRBJ1-1; no firm D call. Trimming removed 7 bases at V and 0 bases at J, with 12 bases between. CDR3 length: 14 residues. Germline V lookup: CDR1 MNHNS, CDR2 SASEGT.

This chain links TRBV18 with TRBJ2-7; D gene ambiguous. V lost 3 bases to trimming and J lost 4 bases, with 7 bases between them. From germline, CDR1 is KGHSH and CDR2 LQKENI. CDR3 length equals 12 residues. In DNA, the CDR3 is TGTGCCAGCTCACCCGACCAGTACGAGCAGTACTTC. This sequence encodes CASSPDQYEQYF. Combining the CDR3 with reference TRBV18 and TRBJ2-7 gives the whole variable domain NAGVMQNPRHLVRRRGQEARLRCSPMKGHSHVYWYRQLPEEGLKFMVYLQKENIIDESGMPKERFSAEFPKEGPSILRIQQVVRGDSAAYFCASSPDQYEQYFGPGTRLTVT.

This chain joins TRBV11-2 and TRBJ2-3; D gene ambiguous. The CDR3 runs to 12 residues. Germline CDR1 is SGHAT and CDR2 is FQNNGV. The V end was cut by 8 bases, the J end by 2 bases, with 8 bases between. For the CDR3, the DNA is TGTGCCAGCGGGTCACACACAGATACGCAGTATTTT. It translates to CASGSHTDTQYF.

This chain connects TRBV10-3 to TRBJ1-1; 8 nucleotides align to TRBD1. The germline gives CDR1 ENHRY, CDR2 SYGVKD. The ends lost 6 bases at V and 5 bases at J; junction bases unmatched: 8. The CDR3 runs 14 residues. The CDR3 bases are TGTGCCATCAGCGTTGACAGGGGCGGAACTGAAGCTTTCTTT. Translating it yields CAISVDRGGTEAFF.

The chain carries TRBV19 and TRBJ1-4; tentative D call: TRBD1 (5 bases). The V and J ends lost 0 bases and 7 bases respectively, with 9 bases between them. Germline CDR1 reads LNHDA; CDR2 reads SQIVND (reference sequence). The CDR3 contains 14 residues. CDR3 sequence: CASSIDLRGEKLFF. The CDR3 DNA follows: TGTGCCAGTAGTATAGATCTTAGGGGTGAAAAACTGTTTTTT.

The rearrangement joins TRBV18 to TRBJ2-3, with D uncertain. The length of the CDR3 is 15 residues. Germline V lookup: CDR1 KGHSH, CDR2 LQKENI. Trimming took 6 bases from V and 3 from J, leaving 16 bases between them. In DNA, the CDR3 is TGTGCCAGCTCCCCGGAGCGTGTTTTAACAGATACGCAGTATTTT. Translated, it gives CASSPERVLTDTQYF.

V is TRBV7-9 and J is TRBJ2-2, with D uncertain. The V gene lost 1 base and the J gene lost 6 bases, with 12 bases spanning the gap. Germline V CDR1 and CDR2: SEHNR, FQNEAQ (reference sequence). The CDR3 consists of 15 residues. CDR3 DNA sequence: TGTGCCAGCAGCTTAGTGGGGAATGGGCCCGGGGAGCTGTTTTTT. Translating gives CASSLVGNGPGELFF.

The chain uses TRBV27 and TRBJ2-7; 8 nucleotides agree with TRBD1. The length of the CDR3 is 12 residues. V was pared by 8 bases and J by 6 bases, with 6 bases of the junction left unmatched. The germline gives CDR1 MNHEY, CDR2 SMNVEV (reference sequence). The chain's CDR3 is CASWTGRTEQYF. CDR3 nucleotide sequence: TGTGCCAGCTGGACAGGGAGGACCGAGCAGTACTTC.

This clone was detected only a few times. The chain links TRBV30 to TRBJ1-5; 8 bases map to TRBD1. This CDR3 region has 14 residues. The V gene end was trimmed by 2 bases and the J gene end by 4 bases; junction bases not matched to a gene: 4. Germline lookup yields CDR1 GTSNPN and CDR2 SVGIG (reference sequence). CDR3 DNA: TGTGCCTGGAGTACCGGGACAGGTAATCAGCCCCAGCATTTT. The encoded protein is CAWSTGTGNQPQHF.

The rearrangement joins TRBV7-2 to TRBJ2-3; 7 positions match TRBD1. Germline V gene data show CDR1 as SGHTA and CDR2 as FQGNSA. CDR3 length: 15 amino acids. V trimming: 2 bases; J trimming: 1 base; junction bases outside the gene matches: 3. The CDR3 spells CASSLIGQGTDTQYF. The DNA for the CDR3 is TGTGCCAGCAGCTTAATTGGACAGGGCACAGATACGCAGTATTTT.

The rearrangement links TRBV9 to TRBJ1-2; tentatively, D is TRBD1 (5 bases). The CDR3 spans 14 residues. Deletions cut 5 bases from V and 3 bases from J, with 14 bases between. Germline V gene data show CDR1 as SGDLS and CDR2 as YYNGEE. In DNA, the CDR3 is TGTGCCAGCAGTGGGGGGATAGTTTACTATGGCTACACCTTC. Its protein product is CASSGGIVYYGYTF.

The V gene is TRBV5-1, the J gene TRBJ2-3, with D perhaps matching TRBD2 (6 bases). This CDR3 comprises 15 residues. The V gene lost 0 bases and the J gene lost 6 bases, with 14 bases spanning the gap. Per germline, CDR1 SGHRS and CDR2 YFSETQ. The CDR3 spells CASSLGPGVPDTQYF. The CDR3 DNA follows: TGCGCCAGCAGCTTGGGTCCGGGGGTGCCCGATACGCAGTATTTT.

This sequence joins TRBV6-1 and TRBJ1-2; D unclear. Between the trimmed V and J ends, which lost 1 base and 7 bases, there was a span of 19 bases. CDR3 length: 16 amino acids. Per the germline V gene, CDR1 is MNHNS and CDR2 is SASEGT. CDR3 amino acids: CASSEEGGRSPAGYTF. The DNA of the CDR3 is TGTGCCAGCAGTGAAGAAGGAGGCCGATCGCCGGCTGGCTACACCTTC.

The chain recombines TRBV4-3 with TRBJ2-5, with unresolved D. The CDR3 sequence is 15 residues long. Trimming removed 1 base from V and 5 bases from J, with 14 bases in between. The germline CDR1 and CDR2 sequences are LGHNA and YSLEER. DNA of the CDR3: TGCGCCAGCAGCCAAGGGAACGGGCCAAGGGAGACCCAGTACTTC. This sequence encodes CASSQGNGPRETQYF.